A single sample gave rise to the 27 T cell receptor beta chains below, sequenced in a study of response to subunit inactivated influenza vaccine. TCRdb re-analysed the RT-PCR reads in MiXCR, keeping a single row per CDR3 protein. The sample shows a few hundred thousand distinct CDR3 sequences, 14% of them seen only once. The sequenced sample was PBMCs from blood, obtained 12 days after vaccination. The receptor set was obtained from a man aged 45-65 years who received an inactivated influenza vaccine.

This clonotype was counted only a few times. The CDR3 coding sequence is TGCAGTGCTAGTCGCGGGCCGTTACAAGAGACCCAGTACTTC. It encodes CSASRGPLQETQYF. This rearrangement joins TRBV20-1 to TRBJ2-5; D might be TRBD2 (5 bases). The germline V and J ends were trimmed by 3 bases and 2 bases, with 13 bases remaining between them. From germline, CDR1 is DFQATT and CDR2 SNEGSKA (reference sequence). This CDR3 is 14 amino acids long.

In its sample, this clonotype was seen many times. The chain is built from TRBV12-3 or TRBV12-4 and TRBJ2-2; TRBD1 might be the D (5 bases). The CDR3 is 14 residues long. V was trimmed by 6 bases and J by 5 bases, leaving 13 bases between them. CDR3 sequence: CASSSRQRTGELFF. The CDR3 nucleotides read TGTGCCAGCAGCTCCCGACAGAGAACCGGGGAGCTGTTTTTT.

This clonotype was seen a handful of times. In DNA form, the CDR3 reads TGTGCCATCAGTGAGTCGGACAGGGGGAGGCAGCCCCAGCATTTT. This translates into CAISESDRGRQPQHF. The chain links TRBV10-3 to TRBJ1-5, with 10 bases fitting TRBD1. The germline V gene encodes CDR1 ENHRY and CDR2 SYGVKD. The CDR3 sequence is 15 residues long. The V gene end was trimmed by 0 bases and the J gene end by 7 bases; junction bases not matched to a gene: 3.

This clonotype was recorded a few times. V gene TRBV28 combines with J gene TRBJ1-2; TRBD1 might be the D (5 bases). Germline assignment: CDR1 MDHEN and CDR2 SYDVKM. This CDR3 is built from 12 residues. The germline V and J ends were trimmed by 6 bases and 4 bases, with 9 bases remaining between them. CDR3 residues: CASRRTSYGYTF. The CDR3 DNA sequence: TGTGCCAGCAGGAGGACAAGCTATGGCTACACCTTC.

This clonotype has at least ten counts. The CDR3: CASTLSRETQYF. CDR3 nucleotides: TGTGCCAGCACCCTGAGTAGGGAGACCCAGTACTTC. The chain carries TRBV12-3 or TRBV12-4 and TRBJ2-5; no clear D gene. Trimming shortened V by 7 bases and J by 5 bases, and 11 bases separated the two germline ends. This CDR3 comprises 12 residues.

V and J are TRBV7-8 and TRBJ2-7; D gene unclear. Trimming removed 8 bases at V and 7 bases at J, with 18 bases between. Germline CDR1 SGHVS, CDR2 FQNEAQ. The CDR3 sequence is 13 residues long. CDR3 bases: TGTGCCAGCGAAAAAAACCTGGCTACGGAGCAGTACTTC. This sequence encodes CASEKNLATEQYF.

This clonotype was seen a few times. The chain has TRBV6-5 and TRBJ1-1, with D perhaps matching TRBD1 (6 bases). Trimming pared 2 bases from V and 0 bases from J, leaving 13 bases between. The CDR3 is 16 amino acids. Germline lookup yields CDR1 MNHEY and CDR2 SVGAGI. CDR3 DNA: TGTGCCAGCAGTTACAGGCGGGGGCCTATGAACACTGAAGCTTTCTTT. Its protein product is CASSYRRGPMNTEAFF.

The V and J genes are TRBV19 and TRBJ2-2, with 13 bases aligning to TRBD2. The CDR3 covers 14 residues. V shed 10 bases and J 4 bases; nucleotides not matched to a gene: 3. The germline gives CDR1 LNHDA, CDR2 SQIVND (reference sequence). In DNA, the CDR3 is TGTGCCACCGGACTAGCGGGAGCCACCGGGGAGCTGTTTTTT. As protein: CATGLAGATGELFF. Supplemented by reference TRBV19 and TRBJ2-2, the full variable domain reads DGGITQSPKYLFRKEGQNVTLSCEQNLNHDAMYWYRQDPGQGLRLIYYSQIVNDFQKGDIAEGYSVSREKKESFPLTVTSAQKNPTAFYLCATGLAGATGELFFGEGSRLTVL.

This clonotype was seen only once. V is TRBV19 and J is TRBJ1-1; D may be TRBD1 (5 bases). This CDR3 is built from 12 residues. Germline V gene sequence: CDR1 LNHDA, CDR2 SQIVND (reference sequence). Trimming stripped 8 bases from V and 6 bases from J, with 13 bases between. The CDR3 DNA reads as TGTGCCAGTGGATACCGGGGGGCTGAAGCTTTCTTT. Translated, it gives CASGYRGAEAFF.

The rearrangement joins TRBV6-1 to TRBJ2-1; 7 nucleotides match TRBD2. This CDR3 has 15 residues. Germline CDR1 is MNHNS and CDR2 is SASEGT. With V trimmed by 2 bases and J by 12 bases, 13 bases remained unmatched. In nucleotides, the CDR3 is TGTGCCAGCAGTGAATACCAGCGGGGCCGTTCCGGGCAGTTCTTC. Translated, it gives CASSEYQRGRSGQFF.

This clonotype came up many times. This chain connects TRBV4-3 to TRBJ2-3; D perhaps matches TRBD2 (5 bases). The germline V gene encodes CDR1 LGHNA and CDR2 YSLEER. V lost 0 bases and J lost 4, with 5 bases in between. The CDR3 has 13 residues. The CDR3 DNA is TGCGCCAGCAGCCAAGAGAGGGCAGATACGCAGTATTTT. It translates to CASSQERADTQYF.

This clonotype was detected only a few times. This chain links TRBV28 with TRBJ2-1, with D possibly matching TRBD2 (5 bases). With 6 bases removed from V and 7 bases from J, the gap between germline ends came to 10 bases. Germline V CDR1 and CDR2: MDHEN, SYDVKM. There are 12 residues in the CDR3. The chain's CDR3 is CASRFRGNEQFF. CDR3 nucleotides: TGTGCCAGCAGATTTCGGGGTAATGAGCAGTTCTTC. The full variable domain, with the rest looked up from reference TRBV28 and TRBJ2-1, is DVKVTQSSRYLVKRTGEKVFLECVQDMDHENMFWYRQDPGLGLRLIYFSYDVKMKEKGDIPEGYSVSREKKERFSLILESASTNQTSMYLCASRFRGNEQFFGPGTRLTVL.

For this clonotype: Mismatch with germline at one junction end may stem from a read error. The genes are TRBV6-5 and TRBJ1-1; 7 bases match TRBD1. The CDR3 has 15 residues. Per germline, CDR1 MNHEY and CDR2 SVGAGI. DNA for the CDR3: TGTGCCAGCAGTACCGACAGGGCTACTTACACTGAAGCTCTCTTT. It yields the protein CASSTDRATYTEALF.

This clonotype came up a few times. J is TRBJ2-5 and V is TRBV7-2, with 9 bases fitting TRBD1. This CDR3 contains 14 residues. The ends lost 2 bases at V and 5 bases at J; junction bases unmatched: 3. CDR1 is SGHTA and CDR2 is FQGNSA in the germline V gene. The DNA for the CDR3 is TGTGCCAGCAGCTTAACAGGGGGCTTCGAGACCCAGTACTTC. It translates to CASSLTGGFETQYF.

The chain combines TRBV20-1 with TRBJ2-1; 8 nucleotides agree with TRBD2. V shed 0 bases, J shed 5 bases, and the junction held 3 bases outside the gene matches. Germline lookup yields CDR1 DFQATT and CDR2 SNEGSKA (reference sequence). The CDR3 is 14 amino acids. In DNA form, the CDR3 reads TGCAGTGCTAGAGATCTAGCGGGTGACAATGAGCAGTTCTTC. Translating gives CSARDLAGDNEQFF.

This chain uses TRBV12-3 or TRBV12-4 with TRBJ1-5; D might be TRBD1 (5 bases). The V end lost 6 bases, the J end lost 7 bases, and 13 bases lay between the germline ends. This CDR3 is 13 amino acids long. The CDR3 DNA reads TGTGCCAGCAGCGTGGCAGGGAACCAGCCCCAGCATTTT. This encodes CASSVAGNQPQHF.

This clonotype showed up just a few times. The chain is built from TRBV5-1 and TRBJ2-3, with 8 bases identical to TRBD2. The germline V gene encodes CDR1 SGHRS and CDR2 YFSETQ. V lost 5 bases and J lost 2; bases outside the gene matches: 10. This CDR3 is 16 amino acids long. CDR3 coding DNA: TGCGCCAGCAGGTCCGGGGGGGGGCGAACCACAGATACGCAGTATTTT. Translation: CASRSGGGRTTDTQYF.

The chain carries TRBV7-3 and TRBJ2-1; D gene ambiguous. V lost 5 bases to trimming and J lost 6 bases, with 11 bases between them. In germline, CDR1 is SGHTA, CDR2 FQGTGA. This CDR3 spans 13 amino acids. Written as DNA, the CDR3 is TGTGCCAGCAGCATAAGAATGGGCAATGAGCAGTTCTTC. It specifies CASSIRMGNEQFF.

This chain links TRBV10-3 with TRBJ2-3; 10 positions agree with TRBD2. After removal of 2 bases from V and 5 bases from J, the junction contained 4 bases not matched to a gene. Germline CDR1 ENHRY, CDR2 SYGVKD. The CDR3 is 15 amino acids. CDR3 DNA: TGTGCCATCAGTGAGACTAGCGGGATTGTAGATACGCAGTATTTT. Translated: CAISETSGIVDTQYF.

In its sample, this clonotype was seen a few times. V gene TRBV20-1 combines with J gene TRBJ1-1; D unresolved. This CDR3 contains 13 residues. In germline, CDR1 is DFQATT, CDR2 SNEGSKA (reference sequence). The V gene lost 1 base and the J gene lost 4 bases, with 10 bases spanning the gap. The CDR3 loop is CSARGPGGTEAFF. In DNA form, the CDR3 reads TGCAGTGCTAGAGGGCCGGGAGGCACTGAAGCTTTCTTT.

The rearrangement joins TRBV5-1 to TRBJ2-3; D remains unclear. The V and J ends lost 0 bases and 0 bases respectively, with 8 bases between them. From germline, CDR1 is SGHRS and CDR2 YFSETQ. This CDR3 has 15 residues. CDR3 bases: TGCGCCAGCAGCTTGGACTTTTCCAGCACAGATACGCAGTATTTT. Its protein is CASSLDFSSTDTQYF.

In this sample, this clonotype turned up a few times. V usage is TRBV7-6 and J usage is TRBJ2-3; 9 nucleotides match TRBD2. V dropped 1 base and J dropped 4; count of bases not matched to a gene: 9. The CDR3 extends over 17 amino acids. CDR1 and CDR2 (germline): SGHVS, FNYEAQ. CDR3 sequence: CASSLEASGIPADTQYF. CDR3 nucleotide sequence: TGTGCCAGCAGCTTAGAAGCTAGCGGGATTCCCGCAGATACGCAGTATTTT.

J is TRBJ2-1 and V is TRBV4-3; 9 bases are shared with TRBD2. The CDR3 covers 18 residues. Germline lookup yields CDR1 LGHNA and CDR2 YSLEER. The ends lost 1 base at V and 4 bases at J; junction bases unmatched: 11. This CDR3 is CASSQVGGSGRSYNEQFF. In DNA form, the CDR3 reads TGCGCCAGCAGCCAAGTGGGGGGTAGCGGGAGATCATACAATGAGCAGTTCTTC.

This clonotype was detected a few times. This sequence joins TRBV27 and TRBJ2-2, with TRBD2 matching over 11 bases. The V gene's germline CDR1 is MNHEY and CDR2 SMNVEV (reference sequence). The V segment lost 6 bases and the J segment 4 bases; nucleotides outside the gene matches: 7. The CDR3 totals 16 residues. CDR3 residues: CASSPLAGDPTGELFF. The CDR3 bases are TGTGCCAGCAGCCCACTAGCGGGAGACCCCACCGGGGAGCTGTTTTTT.

This clonotype was counted only a few times. V usage is TRBV29-1 and J usage is TRBJ2-7; 11 nucleotides agree with TRBD1. V shed 3 bases and J 3 bases; nucleotides not matched to a gene: 13. Per germline, CDR1 SQVTM and CDR2 ANQGSEA. This CDR3 has 17 amino acids. CDR3 loop: CSVDTESGTGGDYEQYF. CDR3 coding DNA: TGCAGCGTTGATACGGAGTCCGGGACAGGGGGTGACTACGAGCAGTACTTC.

This clonotype turned up a few times. This chain joins TRBV20-1 and TRBJ2-5; D is possibly TRBD1 or TRBD2 (5 bases each). Germline V lookup: CDR1 DFQATT, CDR2 SNEGSKA (reference sequence). This CDR3 has 14 amino acids. V was clipped by 3 bases and J by 1 base, with 12 bases between them. The CDR3 loop is CSARPGPAQETQYF. For the CDR3, the DNA is TGCAGTGCTAGGCCGGGACCAGCCCAAGAGACCCAGTACTTC.

The rearrangement joins TRBV9 to TRBJ1-6; TRBD1 matches at 7 bases. The V segment lost 5 bases and the J segment 8 bases; nucleotides outside the gene matches: 7. Per the germline V gene, CDR1 is SGDLS and CDR2 is YYNGEE. The CDR3 extends over 14 amino acids. Here the CDR3 reads CASRGTARDSPLHF. CDR3 bases: TGTGCCAGCAGAGGGACAGCTCGAGATTCACCCCTCCACTTT.